This TCR beta chain was captured by sequencing in a study of CD8+CD57+ T cells in acquired aplastic anemia. The CDR3 is 12 amino acids. Germline V gene lookup returns CDR1 SQVTM and CDR2 ANQGSEA. The V end was cut by 7 bases, the J end by 4 bases, with 13 bases between. Profiling that covered TCR beta VDJ and CDR3 relied on genomic DNA as its template. TCRdb recomputed calls from the reads with MiXCR, one row per CDR3 protein. The sample holds around 150,000 distinct CDR3 sequences, approximately 40% seen once. This receptor was taken from a human donor in good health. The genes are TRBV29-1 and TRBJ1-2; D is perhaps TRBD1 (6 bases). The sequenced sample was sorted CD4+, CD8+, or CD8+CD57+ T cells (not recorded which) from PBMCs. The CDR3 reads CSATDSLYGYTF. The CDR3 nucleotides read TGCAGCGCTACGGACAGCCTCTATGGCTACACCTTC.